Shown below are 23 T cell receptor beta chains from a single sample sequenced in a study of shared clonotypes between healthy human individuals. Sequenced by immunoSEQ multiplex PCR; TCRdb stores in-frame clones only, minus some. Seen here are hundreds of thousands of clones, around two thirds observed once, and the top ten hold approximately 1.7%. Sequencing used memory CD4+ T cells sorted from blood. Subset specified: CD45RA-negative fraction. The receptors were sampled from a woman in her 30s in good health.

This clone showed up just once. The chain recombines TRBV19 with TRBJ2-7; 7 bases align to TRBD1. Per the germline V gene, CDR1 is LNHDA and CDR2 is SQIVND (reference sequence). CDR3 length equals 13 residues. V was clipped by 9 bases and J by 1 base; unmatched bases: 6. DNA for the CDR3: TGTGCCAGCGCGGACAGGCCATCCTACGAGCAGTACTTC. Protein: CASADRPSYEQYF. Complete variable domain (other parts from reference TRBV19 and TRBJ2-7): DGGITQSPKYLFRKEGQNVTLSCEQNLNHDAMYWYRQDPGQGLRLIYYSQIVNDFQKGDIAEGYSVSREKKESFPLTVTSAQKNPTAFYLCASADRPSYEQYFGPGTRLTVT.

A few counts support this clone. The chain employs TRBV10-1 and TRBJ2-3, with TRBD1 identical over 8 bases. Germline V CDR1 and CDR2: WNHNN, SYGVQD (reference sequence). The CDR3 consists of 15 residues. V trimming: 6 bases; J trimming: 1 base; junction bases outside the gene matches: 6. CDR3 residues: CASSFGQGRTDTQYF. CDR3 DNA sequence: TGCGCCAGCAGCTTCGGACAGGGCCGCACAGATACGCAGTATTTT.

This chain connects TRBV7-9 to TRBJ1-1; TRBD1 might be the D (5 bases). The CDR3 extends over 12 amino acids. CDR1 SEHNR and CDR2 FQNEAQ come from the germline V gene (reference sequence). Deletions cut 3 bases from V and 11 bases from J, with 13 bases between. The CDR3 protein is CASSFTGREAFF. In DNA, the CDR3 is TGTGCCAGCAGCTTTACAGGACGGGAGGCTTTCTTT.

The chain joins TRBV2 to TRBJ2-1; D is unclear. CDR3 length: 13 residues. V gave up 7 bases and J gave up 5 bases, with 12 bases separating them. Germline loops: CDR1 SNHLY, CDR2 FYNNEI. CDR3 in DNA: TGTGCCAGCAAGTGGGCAGGAGACAATGAGCAGTTCTTC. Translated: CASKWAGDNEQFF.

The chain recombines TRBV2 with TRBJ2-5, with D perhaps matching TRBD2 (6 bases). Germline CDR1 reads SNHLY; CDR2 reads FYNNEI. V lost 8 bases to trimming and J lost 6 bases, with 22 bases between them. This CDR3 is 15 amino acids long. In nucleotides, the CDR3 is TGTGCCAGCCTTGACCTGACTAGTATGCAACAGACCCAGTACTTC. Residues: CASLDLTSMQQTQYF.

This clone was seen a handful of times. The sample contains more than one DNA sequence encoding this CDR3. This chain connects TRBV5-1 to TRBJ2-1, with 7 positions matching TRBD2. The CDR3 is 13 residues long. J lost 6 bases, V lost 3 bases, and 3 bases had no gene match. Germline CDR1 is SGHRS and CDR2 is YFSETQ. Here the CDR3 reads CASSSTGGNEQFF. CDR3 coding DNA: TGCGCCAGCAGCTCAACGGGGGGCAATGAGCAGTTCTTC.

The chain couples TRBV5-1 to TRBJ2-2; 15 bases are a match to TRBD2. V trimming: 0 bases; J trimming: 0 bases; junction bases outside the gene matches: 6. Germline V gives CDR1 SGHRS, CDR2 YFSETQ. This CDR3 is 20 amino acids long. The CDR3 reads CASSLARGTSGRPNTGELFF. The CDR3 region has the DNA TGCGCCAGCAGCTTGGCTCGCGGGACTAGCGGGAGGCCGAACACCGGGGAGCTGTTTTTT.

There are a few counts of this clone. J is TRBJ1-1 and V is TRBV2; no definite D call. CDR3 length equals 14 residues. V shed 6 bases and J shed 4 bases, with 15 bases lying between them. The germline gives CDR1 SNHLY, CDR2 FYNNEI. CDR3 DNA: TGTGCCAGCAGCGAGGGCGGCCTGGGCACTGAAGCTTTCTTT. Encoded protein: CASSEGGLGTEAFF.

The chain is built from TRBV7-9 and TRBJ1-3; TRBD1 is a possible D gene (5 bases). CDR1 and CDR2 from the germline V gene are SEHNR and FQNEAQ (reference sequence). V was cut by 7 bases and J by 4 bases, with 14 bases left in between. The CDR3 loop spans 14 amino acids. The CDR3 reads CASTPDSGGNTIYF. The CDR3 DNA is TGTGCCAGCACCCCAGATTCAGGGGGAAACACCATATATTTT.

CDR3 DNA sequence: TGTGCCAGCAGTGAAGCTCTGGGACAGAAGGTCTACGAGCAGTACTTC. This translates into CASSEALGQKVYEQYF. The chain carries TRBV2 and TRBJ2-7, with TRBD1 matching 7 bases. Trimming removed 0 bases from V and 3 bases from J; junction bases left unmatched: 8. Germline CDR1 is SNHLY and CDR2 is FYNNEI. CDR3 length: 16 residues.

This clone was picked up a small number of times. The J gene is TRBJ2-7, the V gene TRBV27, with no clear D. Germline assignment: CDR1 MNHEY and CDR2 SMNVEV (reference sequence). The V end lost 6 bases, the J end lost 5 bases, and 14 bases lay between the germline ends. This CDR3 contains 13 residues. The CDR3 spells CASRSQPPHEQYF. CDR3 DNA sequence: TGTGCCAGCAGAAGTCAGCCTCCCCACGAGCAGTACTTC.

Here the CDR3 reads CASSSPSGRGRNEQFF. Written as DNA, the CDR3 is TGTGCCAGCAGTTCCCCTAGCGGGAGGGGAAGGAATGAGCAGTTCTTC. The gene calls are TRBV27 and TRBJ2-1, with 12 positions matching TRBD2. Germline assignment: CDR1 MNHEY and CDR2 SMNVEV (reference sequence). Trimming took 4 bases from V and 7 from J; bases not matched to a gene: 8. The CDR3 sequence is 16 residues long.

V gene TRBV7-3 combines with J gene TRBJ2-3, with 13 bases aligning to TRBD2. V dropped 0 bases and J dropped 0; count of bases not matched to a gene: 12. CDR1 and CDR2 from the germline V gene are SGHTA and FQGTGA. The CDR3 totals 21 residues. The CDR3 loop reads CASSLTGRLAGGKSSTDTQYF. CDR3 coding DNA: TGTGCCAGCAGCTTAACTGGTAGACTAGCGGGAGGTAAATCTAGCACAGATACGCAGTATTTT.

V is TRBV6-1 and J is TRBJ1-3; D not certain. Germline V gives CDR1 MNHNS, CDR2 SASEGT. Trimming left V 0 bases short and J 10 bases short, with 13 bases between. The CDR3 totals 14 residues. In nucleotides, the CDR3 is TGTGCCAGCAGTGAAGCTACGGGGAGAAGTACCATATATTTT. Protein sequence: CASSEATGRSTIYF.

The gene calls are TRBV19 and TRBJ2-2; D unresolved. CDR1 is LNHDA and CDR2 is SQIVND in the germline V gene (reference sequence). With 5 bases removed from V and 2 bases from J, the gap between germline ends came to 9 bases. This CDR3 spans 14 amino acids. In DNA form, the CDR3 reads TGTGCCAGTAGTCGTAAGGGAAACACCGGGGAGCTGTTTTTT. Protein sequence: CASSRKGNTGELFF.

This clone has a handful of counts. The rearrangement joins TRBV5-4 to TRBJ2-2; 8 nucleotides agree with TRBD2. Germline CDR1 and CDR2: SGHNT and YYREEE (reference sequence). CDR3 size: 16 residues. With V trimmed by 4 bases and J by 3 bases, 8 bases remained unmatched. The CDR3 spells CASSTPGLEYTGELFF. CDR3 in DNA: TGTGCCAGCAGCACGCCGGGACTAGAGTACACCGGGGAGCTGTTTTTT.

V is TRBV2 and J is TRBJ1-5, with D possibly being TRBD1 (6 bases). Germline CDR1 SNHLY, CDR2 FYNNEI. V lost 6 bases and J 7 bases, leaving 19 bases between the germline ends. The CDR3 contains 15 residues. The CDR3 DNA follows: TGTGCCAGCAGCCCAGAGGGGGGGCTATGGCAGCCCCAGCATTTT. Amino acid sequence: CASSPEGGLWQPQHF.

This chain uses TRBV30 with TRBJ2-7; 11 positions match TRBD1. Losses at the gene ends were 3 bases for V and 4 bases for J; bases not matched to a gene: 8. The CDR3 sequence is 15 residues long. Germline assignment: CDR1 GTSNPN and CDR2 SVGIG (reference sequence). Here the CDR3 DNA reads TGTGCCTGGAGACTAACCGGGACAGGGGGATACGAGCAGTACTTC. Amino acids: CAWRLTGTGGYEQYF. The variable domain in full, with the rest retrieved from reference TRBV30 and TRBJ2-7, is SQTIHQWPATLVQPVGSPLSLECTVEGTSNPNLYWYRQAAGRGLQLLFYSVGIGQISSEVPQNLSASRPQDRQFILSSKKLLLSDSGFYLCAWRLTGTGGYEQYFGPGTRLTVT.

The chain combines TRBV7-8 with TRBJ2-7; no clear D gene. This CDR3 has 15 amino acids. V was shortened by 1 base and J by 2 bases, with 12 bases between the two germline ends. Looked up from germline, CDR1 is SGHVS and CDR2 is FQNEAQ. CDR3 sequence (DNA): TGTGCCAGCAGCTTAGAGGGCACATCGACCTACGAGCAGTACTTC. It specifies CASSLEGTSTYEQYF.

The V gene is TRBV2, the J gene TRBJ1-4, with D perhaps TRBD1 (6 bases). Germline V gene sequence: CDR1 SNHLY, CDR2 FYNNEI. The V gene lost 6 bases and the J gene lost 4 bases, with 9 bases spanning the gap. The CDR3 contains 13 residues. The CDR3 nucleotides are TGTGCCAGCAGCGGGACAATTAATGAAAAACTGTTTTTT. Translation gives CASSGTINEKLFF.

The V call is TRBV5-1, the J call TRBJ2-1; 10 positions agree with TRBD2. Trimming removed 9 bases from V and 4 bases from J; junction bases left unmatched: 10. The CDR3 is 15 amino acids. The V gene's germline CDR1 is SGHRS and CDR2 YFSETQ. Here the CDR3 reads CATSIAGGPYNEQFF. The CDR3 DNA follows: TGCGCCACATCTATAGCGGGAGGACCATACAATGAGCAGTTCTTC.

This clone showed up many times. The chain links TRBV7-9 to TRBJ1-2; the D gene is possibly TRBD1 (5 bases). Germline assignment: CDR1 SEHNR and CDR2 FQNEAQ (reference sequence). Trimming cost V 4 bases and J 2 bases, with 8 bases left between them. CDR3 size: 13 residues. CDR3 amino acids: CASSYGGNYGYTF. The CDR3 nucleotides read TGTGCCAGCAGCTACGGGGGGAACTATGGCTACACCTTC.

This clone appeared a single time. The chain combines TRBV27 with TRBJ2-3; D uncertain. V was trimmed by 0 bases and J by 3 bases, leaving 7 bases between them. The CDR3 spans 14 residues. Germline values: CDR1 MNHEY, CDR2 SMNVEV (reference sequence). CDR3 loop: CASSLSLGTDTQYF. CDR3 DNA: TGTGCCAGCAGTTTATCGTTGGGGACAGATACGCAGTATTTT.